This T cell receptor (beta chain) emerged from a study of response to subunit inactivated influenza vaccine. This CDR3 contains 13 residues. Germline CDR1 SGHDT, CDR2 YYEEEE. TCRdb ran MiXCR on the RT-PCR reads and lists one entry per CDR3 protein. The sample consists of some 480,000 distinct CDR3 sequences, around 9.9% of them appearing once. Study-wide points: Every seasonal influenza vaccination brings in few new T cells, the authors suggested.

As regards this clonotype: The antigen is not known. One base away lies a much larger clone, so this may be a sequencing read error.

This rearrangement joins TRBV5-6 to TRBJ2-7; D is ambiguous. The clonotype originates from a man in his fifties or sixties who received an inactivated influenza vaccine. The material sequenced was PBMCs from blood, taken roughly 45 days after vaccination. CDR3 residues: CASSLRGTNEQHF. The CDR3 DNA sequence: TGTGCCAGCAGCTTGCGCGGAACCAACGAGCAGCACTTC.